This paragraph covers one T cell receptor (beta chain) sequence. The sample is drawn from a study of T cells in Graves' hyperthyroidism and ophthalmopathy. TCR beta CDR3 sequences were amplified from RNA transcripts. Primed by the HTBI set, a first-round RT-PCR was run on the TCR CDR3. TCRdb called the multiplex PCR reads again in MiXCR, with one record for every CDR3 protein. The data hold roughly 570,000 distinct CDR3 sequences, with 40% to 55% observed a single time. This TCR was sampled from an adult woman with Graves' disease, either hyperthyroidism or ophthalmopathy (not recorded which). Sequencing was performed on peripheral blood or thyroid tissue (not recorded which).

The CDR3 protein is CASSRNRAGYTF. The CDR3 bases are TGTGCCAGCAGCCGGAACAGGGCTGGCTACACCTTC. The chain is built from TRBV7-9 and TRBJ1-2; D possibly corresponds to TRBD1 (6 bases). The CDR3 is 12 residues long. Trimming left V 5 bases short and J 7 bases short, with 11 bases between. The germline V gene encodes CDR1 SEHNR and CDR2 FQNEAQ (reference sequence). The full variable domain, in which reference TRBV7-9 and TRBJ1-2 provide the parts outside the CDR3, is DTGVSQNPRHKITKRGQNVTFRCDPISEHNRLYWYRQTLGQGPEFLTYFQNEAQLEKSRLLSDRFSAERPKGSFSTLEIQRTEQGDSAMYLCASSRNRAGYTFGSGTRLTVV.